The entry below gives a single TCR beta chain sequence along with its context. Its antigen is not known. V lost 2 bases, J lost 4 bases, and 10 bases lay in between. Germline V CDR1 and CDR2: MRHNA, SNTAGT. This CDR3 spans 14 amino acids. This specimen belongs to a study of OX40 agonist ivuxolimab in advanced cancers. Study outcomes and limitations: Among the lowest levels of clonal expansion were found in partial responders at 0.1-3.0 mg/kg.

Data came from immunoSEQ multiplex PCR; TCRdb stores just in-frame clones and leaves some out. Seen here are some 98,000 clones, around 86% observed once, and the top ten hold approximately 0.3%. This chain joins TRBV6-4 and TRBJ2-3; D is unresolved. Sequences were derived from CD4+ or CD8+ T cells sorted from blood, sampled in a trial of the OX40 agonist ivuxolimab. The receptor's source is an adult with an advanced solid tumor such as melanoma, head and neck, liver or kidney cancer. This CDR3 is CASSDEEVSDTQYF. In DNA, the CDR3 is TGTGCCAGCAGTGACGAAGAGGTTTCAGATACGCAGTATTTT.